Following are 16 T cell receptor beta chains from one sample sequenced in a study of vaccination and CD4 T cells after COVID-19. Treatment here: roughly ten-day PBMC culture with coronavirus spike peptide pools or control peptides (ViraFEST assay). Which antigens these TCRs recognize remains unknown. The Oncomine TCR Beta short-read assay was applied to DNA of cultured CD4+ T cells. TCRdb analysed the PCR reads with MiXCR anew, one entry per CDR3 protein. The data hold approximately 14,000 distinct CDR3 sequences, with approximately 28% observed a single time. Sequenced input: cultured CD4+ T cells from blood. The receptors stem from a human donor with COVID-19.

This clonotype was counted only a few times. The CDR3 nucleotides read TGTGCCAGCTCACCTTGGGCGACAGGGGGTGGGACTGAAGCTTTCTTT. It codes for CASSPWATGGGTEAFF. This chain joins TRBV18 and TRBJ1-1; 9 nucleotides line up with TRBD1. J was trimmed by 5 bases and V by 3 bases; bases with no gene match: 10. CDR1 and CDR2 from the germline V gene are KGHSH and LQKENI. The CDR3 covers 16 residues.

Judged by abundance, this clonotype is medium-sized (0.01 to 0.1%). The CDR3 protein is CASSIGRQGVGEKLFF. CDR3 in DNA: TGTGCCAGTAGTATAGGCCGACAGGGGGTAGGAGAAAAACTGTTTTTT. The chain recombines TRBV19 with TRBJ1-4, with 9 bases identical to TRBD1. V shed 1 base, J shed 8 bases, and the junction held 8 bases outside the gene matches. The germline gives CDR1 LNHDA, CDR2 SQIVND (reference sequence). The CDR3 runs to 16 residues. The variable domain in full, with the rest retrieved from reference TRBV19 and TRBJ1-4, is DGGITQSPKYLFRKEGQNVTLSCEQNLNHDAMYWYRQDPGQGLRLIYYSQIVNDFQKGDIAEGYSVSREKKESFPLTVTSAQKNPTAFYLCASSIGRQGVGEKLFFGSGTQLSVL.

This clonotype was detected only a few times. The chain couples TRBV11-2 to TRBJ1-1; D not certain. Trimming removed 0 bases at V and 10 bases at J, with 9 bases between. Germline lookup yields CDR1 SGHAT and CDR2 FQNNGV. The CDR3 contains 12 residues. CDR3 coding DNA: TGTGCCAGCAGCTTAGAAAGGGTTGCAGCTTTCTTT. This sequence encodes CASSLERVAAFF.

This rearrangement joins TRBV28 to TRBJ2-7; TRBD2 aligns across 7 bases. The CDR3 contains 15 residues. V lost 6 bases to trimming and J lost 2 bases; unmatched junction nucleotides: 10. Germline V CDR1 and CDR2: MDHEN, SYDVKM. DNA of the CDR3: TGTGCCAGCAGGGGGGGGGAGGCCGGGGCCTACGAGCAGTACTTC. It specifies CASRGGEAGAYEQYF.

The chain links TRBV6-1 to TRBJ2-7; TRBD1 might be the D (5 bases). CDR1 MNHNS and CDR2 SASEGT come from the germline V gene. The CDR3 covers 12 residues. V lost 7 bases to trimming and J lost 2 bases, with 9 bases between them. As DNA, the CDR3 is TGTGCCAGCACGAGACAGCCCTACGAGCAGTACTTC. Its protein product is CASTRQPYEQYF.

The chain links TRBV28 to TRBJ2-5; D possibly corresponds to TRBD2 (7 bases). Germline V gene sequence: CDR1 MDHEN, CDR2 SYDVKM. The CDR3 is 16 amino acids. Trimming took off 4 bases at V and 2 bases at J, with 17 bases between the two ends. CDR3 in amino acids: CASSSQGLGGQETQYF. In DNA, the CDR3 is TGTGCCAGCAGTTCCCAGGGGCTCGGGGGGCAAGAGACCCAGTACTTC.

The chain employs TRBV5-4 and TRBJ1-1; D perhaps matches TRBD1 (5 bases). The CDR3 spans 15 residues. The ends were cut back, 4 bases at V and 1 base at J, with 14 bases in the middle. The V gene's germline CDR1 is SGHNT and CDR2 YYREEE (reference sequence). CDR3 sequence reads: CASSRRGPTNTEAFF. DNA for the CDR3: TGTGCCAGCAGCAGAAGGGGACCGACGAACACTGAAGCTTTCTTT.

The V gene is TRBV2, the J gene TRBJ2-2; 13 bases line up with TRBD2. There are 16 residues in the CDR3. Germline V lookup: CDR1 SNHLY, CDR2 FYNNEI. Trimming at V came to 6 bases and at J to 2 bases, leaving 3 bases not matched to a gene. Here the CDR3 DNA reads TGTGCCAGCAGACCGGGACTAGCGGGAAACACCGGGGAGCTGTTTTTT. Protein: CASRPGLAGNTGELFF.

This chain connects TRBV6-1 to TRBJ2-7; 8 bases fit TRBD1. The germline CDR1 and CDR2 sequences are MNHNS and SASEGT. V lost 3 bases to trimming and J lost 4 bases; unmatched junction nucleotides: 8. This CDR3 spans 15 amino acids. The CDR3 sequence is CASSDGTGPSYEQYF. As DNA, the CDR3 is TGTGCCAGCAGTGATGGGACAGGACCCTCGTACGAGCAGTACTTC.

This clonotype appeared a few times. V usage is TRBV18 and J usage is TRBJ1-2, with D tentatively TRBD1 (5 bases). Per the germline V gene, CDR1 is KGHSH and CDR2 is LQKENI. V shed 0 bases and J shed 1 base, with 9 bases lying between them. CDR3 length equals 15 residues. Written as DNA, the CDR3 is TGTGCCAGCTCACCACCCCCAGGGTTTAACTATGGCTACACCTTC. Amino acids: CASSPPPGFNYGYTF.

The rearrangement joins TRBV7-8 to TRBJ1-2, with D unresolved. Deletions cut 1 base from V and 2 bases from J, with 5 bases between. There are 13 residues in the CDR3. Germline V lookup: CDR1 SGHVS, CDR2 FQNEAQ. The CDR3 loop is CASSLDVNYGYTF. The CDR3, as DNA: TGTGCCAGCAGCTTAGATGTAAACTATGGCTACACCTTC.

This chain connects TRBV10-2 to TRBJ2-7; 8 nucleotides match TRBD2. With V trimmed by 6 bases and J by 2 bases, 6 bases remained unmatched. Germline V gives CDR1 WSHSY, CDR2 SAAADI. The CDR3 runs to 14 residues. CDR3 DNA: TGCGCCAGCAGGGGGACCGGGGGGGCCTACGAGCAGTACTTC. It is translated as CASRGTGGAYEQYF.

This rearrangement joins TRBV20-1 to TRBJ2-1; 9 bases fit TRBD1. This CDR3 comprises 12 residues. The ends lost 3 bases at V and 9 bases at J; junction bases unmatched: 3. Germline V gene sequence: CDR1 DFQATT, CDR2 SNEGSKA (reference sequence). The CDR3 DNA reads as TGCAGTGCTAGTGTGACAGGGGGTGAGCAGTTCTTC. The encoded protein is CSASVTGGEQFF.

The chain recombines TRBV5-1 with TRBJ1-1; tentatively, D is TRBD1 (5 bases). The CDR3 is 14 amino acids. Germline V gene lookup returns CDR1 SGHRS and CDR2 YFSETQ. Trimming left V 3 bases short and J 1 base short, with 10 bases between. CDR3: CASSSSGGNTEAFF. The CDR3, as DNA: TGCGCCAGCAGCTCCTCGGGGGGGAACACTGAAGCTTTCTTT. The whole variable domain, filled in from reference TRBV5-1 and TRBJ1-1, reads KAGVTQTPRYLIKTRGQQVTLSCSPISGHRSVSWYQQTPGQGLQFLFEYFSETQRNKGNFPGRFSGRQFSNSRSEMNVSTLELGDSALYLCASSSSGGNTEAFFGQGTRLTVV.

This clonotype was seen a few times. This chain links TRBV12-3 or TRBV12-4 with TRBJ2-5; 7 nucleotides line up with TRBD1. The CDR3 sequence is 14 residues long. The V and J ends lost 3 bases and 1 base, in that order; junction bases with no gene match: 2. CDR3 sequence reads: CASSLGQPQETQYF. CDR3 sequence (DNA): TGTGCCAGCAGTTTGGGACAGCCCCAAGAGACCCAGTACTTC.

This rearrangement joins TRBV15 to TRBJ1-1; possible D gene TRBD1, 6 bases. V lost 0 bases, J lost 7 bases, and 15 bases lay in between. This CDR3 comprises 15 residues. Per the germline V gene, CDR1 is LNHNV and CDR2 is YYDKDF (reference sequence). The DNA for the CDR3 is TGTGCCACCAGCAGAGATGGGGGGACAAGAGGTGAAGCTTTCTTT. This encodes CATSRDGGTRGEAFF.